This entry features one T cell receptor beta chain sequence. Unmatched junction bases numbered 1, after V lost 0 bases and J lost 4 bases. Germline V lookup: CDR1 MGHRA, CDR2 YSYEKL. The CDR3 contains 16 residues. The method was immunoSEQ multiplex PCR; TCRdb's version includes in-frame clones alone and lacks a portion of them. The table shows approximately 44,000 clones, with over 95% occurring only once. The sample belongs to a study of technical replicates of blood from several donors. This clonotype was obtained from a human donor in good health. Sequenced input: T cells isolated from PBMCs. The chain links TRBV4-1 to TRBJ2-3, with 13 bases aligning to TRBD2. As DNA, the CDR3 is TGCGCCAGCAGCCAAGAGGGGACTAGCGGGGCAGATACGCAGTATTTT. Its translation is CASSQEGTSGADTQYF.